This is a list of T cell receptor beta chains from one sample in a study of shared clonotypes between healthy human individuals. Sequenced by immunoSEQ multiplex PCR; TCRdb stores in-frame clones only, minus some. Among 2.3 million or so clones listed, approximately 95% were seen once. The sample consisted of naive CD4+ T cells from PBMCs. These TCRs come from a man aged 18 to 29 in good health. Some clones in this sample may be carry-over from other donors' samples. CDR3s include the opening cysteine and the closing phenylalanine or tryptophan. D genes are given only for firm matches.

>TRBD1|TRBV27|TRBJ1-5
TGTGCCAGCAGTAAAAGACCGGACAGGGGATACAATCAGCCCCAGCATTTT
CASSKRPDRGYNQPQHF
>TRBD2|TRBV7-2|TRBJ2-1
TGTGCCAGCAGCTCTCGACTAGCGGGGATGGAGCAGTTCTTC
CASSSRLAGMEQFF
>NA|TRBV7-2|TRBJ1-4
TGTGCCAGCAGCTTAGCCCCATCAACTAATGAAAAACTGTTTTTT
CASSLAPSTNEKLFF
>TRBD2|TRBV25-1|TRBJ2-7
TGTGCCAGCAGTTCTAGCGGGAGCCACGCCTACGAGCAGTACTTC
CASSSSGSHAYEQYF
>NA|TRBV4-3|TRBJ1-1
TGCGCCAGCAGCCATGAGCTTTTTAGCGTGAACACTGAAGCTTTCTTT
CASSHELFSVNTEAFF
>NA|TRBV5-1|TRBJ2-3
TGCGCCAGCAGCAGGACAACTAGCACAGATACGCAGTATTTT
CASSRTTSTDTQYF
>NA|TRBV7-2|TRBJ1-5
TGTGCCAGCAGCTTCTCGACGGCCGATCAGCCCCAGCATTTT
CASSFSTADQPQHF
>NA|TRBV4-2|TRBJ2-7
TGTGCCAGCAGCCAACAGGACAGCAGAACAACCTACGAGCAGTACTTC
CASSQQDSRTTYEQYF
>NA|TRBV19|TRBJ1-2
TGTGCCAGTAGTATAGAGGACGGCTACACCTTC
CASSIEDGYTF
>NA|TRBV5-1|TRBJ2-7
TGCGCCAGCAGCTTGTCCCAACTCTACGAGCAGTACTTC
CASSLSQLYEQYF
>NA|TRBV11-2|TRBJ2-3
TGTGCCAGCAGCTTATTGACAGTCGGGTCAGATACGCAGTATTTT
CASSLLTVGSDTQYF
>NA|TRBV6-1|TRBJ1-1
TGTGCCAGCAGTGCCGGAGGGTTTGCGGCTTTCTTT
CASSAGGFAAFF
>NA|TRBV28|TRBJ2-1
TGTGCCAGCAGTGCGGTACAGAGGGGTGAGCAGTTCTTC
CASSAVQRGEQFF
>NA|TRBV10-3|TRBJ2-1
TGTGCCATCAACCGACAGATGAGCTCCTACAATGAGCAGTTCTTC
CAINRQMSSYNEQFF
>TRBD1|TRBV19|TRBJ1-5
TGTGCCAGTAGTATAGTCGACAGGGGGGCGATCAATCAGCCCCAGCATTTT
CASSIVDRGAINQPQHF
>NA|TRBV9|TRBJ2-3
TGTGCCAGCAGCGTAGGATTCCAAGATACGCAGTATTTT
CASSVGFQDTQYF